Below are 18 T cell receptor beta chains sequenced from a single sample in a study of blood T cell repertoires in COVID-19. Clones were sequenced by immunoSEQ multiplex PCR, and TCRdb holds only the in-frame ones, with some missing. Of some 76,000 clones in the sample, about four fifths are singletons; the top ten hold around 10%. The sample comprised peripheral blood. All receptors come from a man in his forties or fifties with acute or convalescent COVID-19.

This rearrangement joins TRBV6-5 to TRBJ1-1; 8 nucleotides align to TRBD1. This CDR3 comprises 14 residues. CDR1 is MNHEY and CDR2 is SVGAGI in the germline V gene. J was trimmed by 5 bases and V by 6 bases; bases with no gene match: 8. The CDR3 spells CASSRNRGTTEAFF. CDR3 DNA: TGTGCCAGCAGCCGAAACAGGGGGACAACTGAAGCTTTCTTT.

This clone turned up a few times. This sequence joins TRBV30 and TRBJ1-1; unclear D gene. Per the germline V gene, CDR1 is GTSNPN and CDR2 is SVGIG (reference sequence). CDR3 length: 14 amino acids. Trimming left V 4 bases short and J 2 bases short, with 14 bases between. CDR3 sequence reads: CAWNSKQYNTEAFF. CDR3 DNA sequence: TGTGCCTGGAACTCGAAACAGTACAACACTGAAGCTTTCTTT.

The rearrangement uses TRBV27 and TRBJ2-7; 12 nucleotides match TRBD1. This CDR3 has 14 amino acids. Trimming at V came to 3 bases and at J to 9 bases, leaving 6 bases not matched to a gene. The germline CDR1 and CDR2 sequences are MNHEY and SMNVEV (reference sequence). The CDR3 nucleotides are TGTGCCAGCAGTTTCGGGACAGGGGGCGCTGGGCAGTACTTC. Translating gives CASSFGTGGAGQYF.

V and J are TRBV18 and TRBJ1-1, with a tentative D call TRBD1 (5 bases). This CDR3 contains 15 residues. Germline V lookup: CDR1 KGHSH, CDR2 LQKENI. V gave up 3 bases and J gave up 0 bases, with 11 bases separating them. The CDR3 loop reads CASSPTTGVNTEAFF. DNA of the CDR3: TGTGCCAGCTCACCCACCACGGGGGTGAACACTGAAGCTTTCTTT.

The chain links TRBV11-3 to TRBJ2-1, with a possible D match to TRBD1 (6 bases). Between the trimmed V and J ends, which lost 1 base and 6 bases, there was a span of 13 bases. Germline V lookup: CDR1 SGHNT, CDR2 YENEEA. This CDR3 comprises 15 residues. The CDR3 region has the DNA TGTGCCAGCAGCTTAGCAGGGGTCTTAAGCAATGAGCAGTTCTTC. Protein: CASSLAGVLSNEQFF.

In DNA form, the CDR3 reads TGCGCCAGCAGCCAAGATTCCGGGACAAGCGCTTTCTTT. This sequence encodes CASSQDSGTSAFF. The V call is TRBV4-3, the J call TRBJ1-1, with a possible D match to TRBD1 (6 bases). Trimming stripped 0 bases from V and 11 bases from J, with 13 bases between. This CDR3 is built from 13 residues. Germline CDR1 and CDR2: LGHNA and YSLEER.

This rearrangement joins TRBV7-3 to TRBJ2-2, with 12 bases fitting TRBD2. CDR3 size: 17 residues. Germline CDR1 and CDR2: SGHTA and FQGTGA. With 5 bases clipped from V and 3 bases from J, the junction kept 7 bases outside the gene matches. The CDR3 loop reads CASSLSRLAGDTGELFF. The CDR3 DNA sequence: TGTGCCAGCAGCCTATCCCGACTAGCGGGAGACACCGGGGAGCTGTTTTTT. Combining the CDR3 with reference TRBV7-3 and TRBJ2-2 gives the whole variable domain GAGVSQTPSNKVTEKGKYVELRCDPISGHTALYWYRQSLGQGPEFLIYFQGTGAADDSGLPNDRFFAVRPEGSVSTLKIQRTERGDSAVYLCASSLSRLAGDTGELFFGEGSRLTVL.

This sequence joins TRBV9 and TRBJ2-1; no firm D call. The CDR3 consists of 12 residues. Trimming shortened V by 1 base and J by 9 bases, and 8 bases separated the two germline ends. CDR1 is SGDLS, CDR2 YYNGEE, per germline. In nucleotides, the CDR3 is TGTGCCAGCAGCGTAACCGGTGGTGAGCAGTTCTTC. It specifies CASSVTGGEQFF.

The V gene is TRBV10-3, the J gene TRBJ2-1; 8 positions match TRBD1. With V trimmed by 5 bases and J by 5 bases, 8 bases remained unmatched. Germline loops: CDR1 ENHRY, CDR2 SYGVKD. CDR3 length: 15 residues. The CDR3 reads CAISTPRTGNNEQFF. DNA for the CDR3: TGTGCCATCAGTACCCCTCGGACAGGGAACAATGAGCAGTTCTTC.

This clone has only a few counts. The chain has TRBV11-2 and TRBJ2-2; D is uncertain. CDR1 and CDR2 from the germline V gene are SGHAT and FQNNGV. V lost 4 bases and J 4 bases, leaving 4 bases between the germline ends. The CDR3 is 12 residues long. In DNA form, the CDR3 reads TGTGCCAGCAGCTCCCGCACCGGGGAGCTGTTTTTT. It codes for CASSSRTGELFF.

The chain employs TRBV7-9 and TRBJ2-3, with TRBD1 as a possible D gene (6 bases). Germline-derived CDR1 and CDR2 are SEHNR and FQNEAQ (reference sequence). The ends were cut back, 5 bases at V and 3 bases at J, with 18 bases in the middle. The CDR3 consists of 16 residues. CDR3 sequence: CASSPRQGPRTDTQYF. The CDR3, as DNA: TGTGCCAGCAGCCCCCGGCAGGGGCCTAGGACAGATACGCAGTATTTT.

The CDR3 region has the DNA TGTGCCAGCAGTTACTCTAGCGGGAGCTCCTACAATGAGCAGTTCTTC. It encodes CASSYSSGSSYNEQFF. The rearrangement uses TRBV6-5 and TRBJ2-1, with 9 bases lining up with TRBD2. With V trimmed by 0 bases and J by 0 bases, 0 bases remained unmatched. Germline CDR1 is MNHEY and CDR2 is SVGAGI. There are 16 residues in the CDR3.

This chain links TRBV7-2 with TRBJ1-1; no definite D call. Trimming cost V 1 base and J 10 bases, with 19 bases left between them. Germline values: CDR1 SGHTA, CDR2 FQGNSA. This CDR3 region has 15 residues. As DNA, the CDR3 is TGTGCCAGCAGCTTAGATTTACCACAGTCTTTGGGAGCTTTCTTT. Its translation: CASSLDLPQSLGAFF. The full variable domain, in which reference TRBV7-2 and TRBJ1-1 provide the parts outside the CDR3, is GAGVSQSPSNKVTEKGKDVELRCDPISGHTALYWYRQSLGQGLEFLIYFQGNSAPDKSGLPSDRFSAERTGGSVSTLTIQRTQQEDSAVYLCASSLDLPQSLGAFFGQGTRLTVV.

This chain joins TRBV19 and TRBJ1-6; D possibly corresponds to TRBD1 (6 bases). The CDR3 length is 15 residues. V lost 6 bases, J lost 7 bases, and 16 bases lay in between. Germline assignment: CDR1 LNHDA and CDR2 SQIVND (reference sequence). CDR3 in amino acids: CASRETGFSNSPLHF. The CDR3 DNA reads as TGTGCCAGTAGGGAGACAGGATTCTCCAATTCACCCCTCCACTTT.

CDR3 region: CSVVGGSSSTGELFF. The CDR3 DNA follows: TGCAGCGTTGTTGGCGGATCCTCTTCCACCGGGGAGCTGTTTTTT. V gene TRBV29-1 combines with J gene TRBJ2-2, with no clear D. CDR1 is SQVTM and CDR2 is ANQGSEA in the germline V gene. CDR3 length: 15 amino acids. V was trimmed by 4 bases and J by 4 bases, leaving 16 bases between them.

The CDR3 DNA follows: TGTGCCAGCAGCCAACCAGGTAGCACTGAAGCTTTCTTT. Encoded protein: CASSQPGSTEAFF. The genes are TRBV7-2 and TRBJ1-1; unclear D gene. The V end lost 5 bases, the J end lost 4 bases, and 11 bases lay between the germline ends. Germline V gene sequence: CDR1 SGHTA, CDR2 FQGNSA. CDR3 length: 13 amino acids.

This clone came up a few times. This rearrangement joins TRBV9 to TRBJ1-3, with D possibly being TRBD1 (6 bases). The CDR3 loop spans 17 amino acids. With 4 bases removed from V and 3 bases from J, the gap between germline ends came to 20 bases. Germline V gene lookup returns CDR1 SGDLS and CDR2 YYNGEE. The CDR3 DNA sequence: TGTGCCAGCAGCCCGAGGGTAGGGGGGGCTTATGGAAACACCATATATTTT. Protein product: CASSPRVGGAYGNTIYF. The full variable domain, in which reference TRBV9 and TRBJ1-3 provide the parts outside the CDR3, is DSGVTQTPKHLITATGQRVTLRCSPRSGDLSVYWYQQSLDQGLQFLIQYYNGEERAKGNILERFSAQQFPDLHSELNLSSLELGDSALYFCASSPRVGGAYGNTIYFGEGSWLTVV.

The V call is TRBV9, the J call TRBJ1-2; D possibly corresponds to TRBD1 (5 bases). Germline CDR1 and CDR2: SGDLS and YYNGEE. V was clipped by 0 bases and J by 4 bases, with 16 bases between them. The CDR3 loop spans 16 amino acids. The CDR3 protein is CASSVAGTLSSYGYTF. CDR3 nucleotide sequence: TGTGCCAGCAGCGTAGCTGGGACTCTCAGTTCCTATGGCTACACCTTC.